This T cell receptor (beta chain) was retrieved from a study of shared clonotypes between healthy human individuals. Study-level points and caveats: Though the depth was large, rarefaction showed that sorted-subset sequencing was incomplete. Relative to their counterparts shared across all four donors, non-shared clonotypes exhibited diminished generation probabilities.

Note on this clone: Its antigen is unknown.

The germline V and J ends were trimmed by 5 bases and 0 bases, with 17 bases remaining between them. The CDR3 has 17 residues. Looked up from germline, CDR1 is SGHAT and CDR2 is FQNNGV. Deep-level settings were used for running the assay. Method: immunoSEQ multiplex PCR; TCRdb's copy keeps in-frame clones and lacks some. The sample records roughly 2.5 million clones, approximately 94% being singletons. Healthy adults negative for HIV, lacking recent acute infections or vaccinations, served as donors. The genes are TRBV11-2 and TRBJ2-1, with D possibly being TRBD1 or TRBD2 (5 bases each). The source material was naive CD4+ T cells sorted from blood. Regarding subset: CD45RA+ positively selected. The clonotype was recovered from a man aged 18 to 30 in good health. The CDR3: CASSPRGAGNSYNEQFF. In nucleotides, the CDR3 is TGTGCCAGCAGCCCACGAGGGGCGGGCAACTCCTACAATGAGCAGTTCTTC.